One sample yielded the 16 T cell receptor beta chains listed below, sequenced in a study of chemoradiotherapy in HPV16-positive cancers. TCRdb's table, derived via immunoSEQ multiplex PCR, lists solely in-frame clones and lacks some. This sample has roughly 25,000 clones, with 94% found just once. Specimen collection occurred from a patient who underwent chemoradiotherapy. The receptors here all came from a human donor with HPV-associated anogenital cancer.

The chain carries TRBV28 and TRBJ1-1; no firm D call. Trimming removed 6 bases from V and 7 bases from J, with 9 bases in between. Germline V gene data show CDR1 as MDHEN and CDR2 as SYDVKM. The CDR3 extends over 11 amino acids. CDR3 in amino acids: CASRHDGEAFF. The CDR3 DNA follows: TGTGCCAGCAGACACGACGGTGAAGCTTTCTTT. Supplemented by reference TRBV28 and TRBJ1-1, the full variable domain reads DVKVTQSSRYLVKRTGEKVFLECVQDMDHENMFWYRQDPGLGLRLIYFSYDVKMKEKGDIPEGYSVSREKKERFSLILESASTNQTSMYLCASRHDGEAFFGQGTRLTVV.

The CDR3 is CASSTRAGGHEQYF. CDR3 nucleotide sequence: TGTGCCAGCAGCACCCGGGCAGGGGGCCACGAGCAGTACTTC. The rearrangement joins TRBV5-5 to TRBJ2-7; 8 nucleotides line up with TRBD1. Germline V gene sequence: CDR1 SGHKS, CDR2 YYEKEE (reference sequence). Losses at the gene ends were 4 bases for V and 5 bases for J; bases not matched to a gene: 8. This CDR3 comprises 14 residues.

The rearrangement joins TRBV2 to TRBJ1-6, with D possibly being TRBD1 (5 bases). CDR3 length: 16 residues. Trimming removed 6 bases at V and 0 bases at J, with 12 bases between. Germline CDR1 SNHLY, CDR2 FYNNEI. The CDR3 coding sequence is TGTGCCAGCAGCCCCGGGGGAAGCTCCTATAATTCACCCCTCCACTTT. It codes for CASSPGGSSYNSPLHF.

The V and J genes are TRBV7-9 and TRBJ1-2, with D unclear. The CDR3 spans 13 residues. CDR1 and CDR2 from the germline V gene are SEHNR and FQNEAQ (reference sequence). V lost 2 bases and J lost 6, with 10 bases in between. The CDR3 loop reads CASSLRISDGYTF. CDR3 in DNA: TGTGCCAGCAGCTTAAGGATTTCGGATGGCTACACCTTC.

CDR3 amino acids: CASSYHGNTGELFF. CDR3 coding DNA: TGTGCCAGCAGTTACCATGGGAACACCGGGGAGCTGTTTTTT. The rearrangement uses TRBV6-5 and TRBJ2-2, with unresolved D. The CDR3 is 14 residues long. Per germline, CDR1 MNHEY and CDR2 SVGAGI. Trimming stripped 2 bases from V and 1 base from J, with 5 bases between.

CDR3 loop: CASSLGQGAQTGELFF. The CDR3 DNA reads as TGCGCCAGCAGCCTTGGACAGGGGGCGCAGACCGGGGAGCTGTTTTTT. This chain uses TRBV4-1 with TRBJ2-2; the match to TRBD1 covers 11 bases. This CDR3 has 16 residues. V trimming: 4 bases; J trimming: 5 bases; junction bases outside the gene matches: 6. CDR1 MGHRA and CDR2 YSYEKL come from the germline V gene.

The V call is TRBV29-1, the J call TRBJ2-2; D is possibly TRBD1 or TRBD2 (5 bases each). CDR3 size: 15 residues. V was shortened by 7 bases and J by 4 bases, with 19 bases between the two germline ends. The V gene's germline CDR1 is SQVTM and CDR2 ANQGSEA. The CDR3 sequence: CSATPTGGFTGELFF. The CDR3 nucleotides read TGCAGCGCCACCCCGACTGGGGGATTCACCGGGGAGCTGTTTTTT.

J is TRBJ2-7 and V is TRBV5-4; D possibly corresponds to TRBD1 (5 bases). The V and J ends lost 1 base and 10 bases respectively, with 15 bases between them. Germline CDR1 SGHNT, CDR2 YYREEE (reference sequence). The CDR3 is made up of 13 amino acids. The CDR3 is CASSLRGDRQQYF. CDR3 in DNA: TGTGCCAGCAGCTTGAGGGGCGATAGACAACAGTACTTC.

The chain links TRBV28 to TRBJ2-3; TRBD2 matches at 8 bases. The V segment lost 0 bases and the J segment 4 bases; nucleotides outside the gene matches: 6. The CDR3 contains 16 residues. CDR1 is MDHEN, CDR2 SYDVKM, per germline. The CDR3 is CASSLWGLGNADTQYF. The CDR3, as DNA: TGTGCCAGCAGTTTATGGGGACTAGGAAACGCAGATACGCAGTATTTT.

V is TRBV6-1 and J is TRBJ2-2; 10 nucleotides line up with TRBD1. After removal of 4 bases from V and 6 bases from J, the junction contained 8 bases not matched to a gene. CDR3 length: 16 amino acids. Per germline, CDR1 MNHNS and CDR2 SASEGT. The CDR3 region has the DNA TGTGCCAGCAGTGTCTCCCGGGACAGGGGCTCCGGGGAGCTGTTTTTT. Amino acid sequence: CASSVSRDRGSGELFF.

The V and J genes are TRBV28 and TRBJ1-5, with 8 bases fitting TRBD1. There are 14 residues in the CDR3. Germline V gene sequence: CDR1 MDHEN, CDR2 SYDVKM. DNA of the CDR3: TGTGGAAGCCTCGAGGGACAGGTTAATCAGCCCCAGCATTTT. Translating gives CGSLEGQVNQPQHF.

This clone was recorded a few times. The rearrangement links TRBV9 to TRBJ1-3, with D hard to call. The V end lost 7 bases, the J end lost 4 bases, and 18 bases lay between the germline ends. Germline CDR1 is SGDLS and CDR2 is YYNGEE. This CDR3 is built from 15 residues. The CDR3 is CASSHEGMGGNTIYF. The CDR3 coding sequence is TGTGCCAGCTCACATGAGGGAATGGGAGGAAACACCATATATTTT. Filled out from reference TRBV9 and TRBJ1-3, the complete variable domain reads DSGVTQTPKHLITATGQRVTLRCSPRSGDLSVYWYQQSLDQGLQFLIQYYNGEERAKGNILERFSAQQFPDLHSELNLSSLELGDSALYFCASSHEGMGGNTIYFGEGSWLTVV.

V is TRBV28 and J is TRBJ2-1; 7 bases map to TRBD2. Germline V lookup: CDR1 MDHEN, CDR2 SYDVKM. Unmatched junction bases numbered 21, after V lost 4 bases and J lost 12 bases. The CDR3 length is 17 residues. This CDR3 reads CASSSTPRAREGQGQFF. The CDR3 region has the DNA TGTGCCAGCAGTTCAACCCCCCGGGCTAGGGAGGGCCAGGGGCAGTTCTTC.

This chain connects TRBV7-9 to TRBJ1-2; perhaps TRBD1 as D (5 bases). The CDR3 loop spans 15 amino acids. V gave up 6 bases and J gave up 0 bases, with 14 bases separating them. CDR1 is SEHNR and CDR2 is FQNEAQ in the germline V gene (reference sequence). CDR3: CASRMDLGPNYGYTF. In nucleotides, the CDR3 is TGTGCCAGCAGAATGGACCTGGGGCCTAACTATGGCTACACCTTC. Filled out from reference TRBV7-9 and TRBJ1-2, the complete variable domain reads DTGVSQNPRHKITKRGQNVTFRCDPISEHNRLYWYRQTLGQGPEFLTYFQNEAQLEKSRLLSDRFSAERPKGSFSTLEIQRTEQGDSAMYLCASRMDLGPNYGYTFGSGTRLTVV.

The chain carries TRBV27 and TRBJ2-7; TRBD1 or TRBD2 may be the D gene (5 bases each). The germline CDR1 and CDR2 sequences are MNHEY and SMNVEV (reference sequence). V gave up 3 bases and J gave up 4 bases, with 13 bases separating them. This CDR3 region has 14 residues. CDR3 amino acids: CASSFTGPLYEQYF. The CDR3 coding sequence is TGTGCCAGCAGTTTTACGGGACCCCTTTACGAGCAGTACTTC.

The rearrangement uses TRBV7-9 and TRBJ1-5; D not certain. Trimming removed 4 bases from V and 6 bases from J, with 7 bases in between. The CDR3 runs to 12 residues. The germline V gene has CDR1 SEHNR and CDR2 FQNEAQ (reference sequence). CDR3 bases: TGTGCCAGCAGCTGGGTAGGTCAGCCCCAGCATTTT. Residues: CASSWVGQPQHF. Together with reference TRBV7-9 and TRBJ1-5, the CDR3 gives the full variable domain: DTGVSQNPRHKITKRGQNVTFRCDPISEHNRLYWYRQTLGQGPEFLTYFQNEAQLEKSRLLSDRFSAERPKGSFSTLEIQRTEQGDSAMYLCASSWVGQPQHFGDGTRLSIL.